This TCR beta chain was sequenced for a study of tumor-infiltrating lymphocytes in oesophageal squamous cell carcinoma. MiXCR, applied by TCRdb to the PCR reads, yields one record per CDR3 protein. This table has over 20,000 distinct CDR3 sequences, approximately 35% appearing once. By share of the sample, this clonotype is medium-sized. One junction end disagrees with the germline gene, perhaps due to a read error. The CDR3 contains 13 residues. Germline assignment: CDR1 SEHNR and CDR2 FQNEAQ (reference sequence). The chain is built from TRBV7-9 and TRBJ2-7; tentative D call: TRBD2 (6 bases). The source is a female donor with esophageal squamous cell carcinoma. The sequencing input was esophageal tumor tissue. The CDR3 sequence is CASSLGGNSPLHF. CDR3 coding DNA: TGTGCCAGCAGCTTGGGGGGAAATTCACCCCTCCACTTC.